Below, 9 T cell receptor beta chains from the same sample are listed, as sequenced in a study of T cells in women clearing cervical HPV infection. Profiled with immunoSEQ multiplex PCR; TCRdb holds only in-frame clones, not every one. The sample table sets out 25,000 to 35,000 clones. The specimen was blood buffy coat. The receptors here all came from a woman aged 18 to 75 with a cervical HPV16 infection that either progressed to CIN3+ or cleared (not recorded which).

With respect to this clone: The sequence runs out 3 residues before the end of the CDR3; the remainder is reconstructed from the germline J gene. V gene TRBV11-2 combines with J gene TRBJ1-1; D possibly corresponds to TRBD1 (5 bases). V shed 2 bases and J shed 3 bases, with 13 bases lying between them. In germline, CDR1 is SGHAT, CDR2 FQNNGV. The CDR3 extends over 15 amino acids. Partial CDR3 DNA: TGTGCCAGCAGCTTACAGTATCGGGGGGACACTGAA. Amino acids: CASSLQYRGDTE. The entire CDR3 protein is CASSLQYRGDTEAFF.

Comments on this clone: From the germline J gene comes the end of the CDR3, since the read stops 3 residues before it. The chain couples TRBV9 to TRBJ2-2, with 7 bases lining up with TRBD2. Germline CDR1 is SGDLS and CDR2 is YYNGEE. The CDR3 totals 14 residues. The sequenced part of the CDR3 DNA is TGTGCCAGCAGCGTAGGGGGAGCGGGGAAGGGG. Translating gives CASSVGGAGKG. The full CDR3 protein is CASSVGGAGKGLFF.

A note on this clone: Coverage ceases 3 residues before the CDR3 finishes, and the germline J gene fills in the end. The V gene is TRBV9, the J gene TRBJ1-2, with D possibly being TRBD1 (6 bases). The CDR3 extends over 13 amino acids. V gave up 3 bases and J gave up 7 bases, with 13 bases separating them. Germline CDR1 is SGDLS and CDR2 is YYNGEE. Incomplete CDR3 DNA: TGTGCCAGCAGCGGGGAAAGGGGGTCTGGC. Its translation: CASSGERGSG. The entire CDR3 reads CASSGERGSGYTF. Full variable domain (rest looked up from reference TRBV9 and TRBJ1-2): DSGVTQTPKHLITATGQRVTLRCSPRSGDLSVYWYQQSLDQGLQFLIQYYNGEERAKGNILERFSAQQFPDLHSELNLSSLELGDSALYFCASSGERGSGYTFGSGTRLTVV.

Regarding this clone: The observed sequence ends 3 residues before the CDR3 terminus, with the missing tail filled in from the germline J gene. The chain is built from TRBV20-1 and TRBJ1-6; 9 positions agree with TRBD1. The CDR3 is made up of 15 amino acids. Germline V gives CDR1 DFQATT, CDR2 SNEGSKA (reference sequence). The V segment lost 6 bases and the J segment 7 bases; nucleotides outside the gene matches: 10. The CDR3 protein is CSAEVRTGANSPLHF. CDR3 bases read: TGCAGTGCAGAGGTCAGGACAGGGGCAAATTCACCC.

By frequency, this clone registers medium-sized. The read comes to an end 3 residues before the CDR3 does, leaving the germline J gene to fill in the end. The chain carries TRBV29-1 and TRBJ2-5; TRBD2 agrees at 12 bases. Per the germline V gene, CDR1 is SQVTM and CDR2 is ANQGSEA. The junction had 6 bases not matched to a gene; V was cut back by 8 bases and J by 2 bases. This CDR3 has 14 residues. CDR3 residues: CSLRLAGEQETQYF. The sequenced part of the CDR3 DNA is TGCAGCTTGCGACTAGCGGGGGAGCAAGAGACC.

The CDR3 loop is CASSPQANSPLFF. The CDR3 bases that were read are TGTGCCAGCTCACCGCAGGCTAATTCACCG. This chain connects TRBV18 to TRBJ2-2; D gene unclear. The CDR3 goes on 3 residues after the read ends, and that part is filled in from the germline J gene. The CDR3 spans 13 residues. Germline loops: CDR1 KGHSH, CDR2 LQKENI.

Notes on this clone: The CDR3 goes on 3 residues after the read ends, and that part is filled in from the germline J gene. The rearrangement joins TRBV20-1 to TRBJ2-3; 8 bases map to TRBD2. The CDR3 runs 16 residues. Per germline, CDR1 DFQATT and CDR2 SNEGSKA (reference sequence). The CDR3 sequence is CSARSLSGGYFETQYF. Partial CDR3 DNA: TGCAGTGCTCGGAGTTTGAGCGGGGGCTATTTCGAGACG.

Turning to this clone: The read is 3 residues too short to cover the CDR3 end, so that end is filled in from the germline J gene. The chain joins TRBV18 to TRBJ2-7; D gene unclear. The V gene's germline CDR1 is KGHSH and CDR2 LQKENI. The ends were cut back, 9 bases at V and 3 bases at J, with 6 bases in the middle. The CDR3 sequence is 10 residues long. CDR3 amino acids: CASSHYEQYF. CDR3 bases read: TGTGCCAGTTCCCACTACGAG.

The part of the CDR3 DNA that was read is TGTGCCAGCAGTGAAGACAACTCTGGGGCCAACGTC. It codes for CASSEDNSGANV. The CDR3, in full, reads CASSEDNSGANVLTF. The chain joins TRBV2 to TRBJ2-6; no firm D call. The read gets to within 3 residues of the CDR3 end, and the germline J gene fills in the rest. V lost 1 base and J 0 bases, leaving 4 bases between the germline ends. The CDR3 spans 15 residues. CDR1 and CDR2 (germline): SNHLY, FYNNEI.